This TCR beta chain was sequenced during a study of blood T cell repertoires in COVID-19. Turning to the study itself: The study drew acute and convalescent COVID-19 samples from the United States, Italy and Spain.

The V and J ends lost 4 bases and 2 bases, in that order; junction bases with no gene match: 4. This CDR3 has 15 residues. CDR1 is SGHDN and CDR2 is FVKESK in the germline V gene. Assay used: immunoSEQ multiplex PCR; TCRdb lists only in-frame clones, some missing. The sample yields some 180,000 clones, around 85% seen once. Living in 24 US areas, the participants were between roughly 18 and 90 years of age. Participants had their cohort set by participant-reported clinical history. Sequencing was performed on PBMCs or T cells enriched from blood (not recorded which). The chain employs TRBV14 and TRBJ1-1, with 10 bases lining up with TRBD1. The clonotype comes from a man aged 35-49 years who had recovered from COVID-19. DNA for the CDR3: TGTGCCAGCAGCCCCCGGACAGGGGGAAACACTGAAGCTTTCTTT. It encodes CASSPRTGGNTEAFF.